This T cell receptor (beta chain) was identified during a study of T-cell memory formation after mild COVID-19. Findings of the study overall: Clones that got smaller from day 15 to 85 had even CD4/CD8, while clones growing later tipped toward CD4+.

TCRdb called the 5' RACE reads again in MiXCR, with one record for every CDR3 protein. The sample yields about 400,000 distinct CDR3 sequences, roughly 18% seen once. As to this clonotype: Its target is unknown.

V dropped 0 bases and J dropped 0; count of bases not matched to a gene: 2. CDR1 is LGHDT, CDR2 YNNKEL, per germline (reference sequence). This CDR3 is built from 15 residues. The chain carries TRBV3-1 and TRBJ2-7; 7 bases map to TRBD1. This receptor was obtained from a young man who had mild COVID-19 (a few samples of this study predate the infection). Cell type and time point are not known. The specimen was PBMCs or a T cell subset sorted from them (not recorded which). In nucleotides, the CDR3 is TGTGCCAGCAGCCAAGAGCCAGGGGGCTCCTACGAGCAGTACTTC. Translating it yields CASSQEPGGSYEQYF.